This T cell receptor (beta chain) was profiled in a study of T-cell memory formation after mild COVID-19. Constant-segment-primed 5'RACE gave TCR alpha and TCR beta cDNA libraries with sample barcodes and UMIs. TCRdb passed the 5' RACE reads through MiXCR, listing each CDR3 protein once. Of about 150,000 distinct CDR3 sequences listed, more than 12% are singletons. Germline V gene data show CDR1 as SGHRS and CDR2 as YFSETQ. The CDR3 length is 15 residues. Trimming took 2 bases from V and 1 from J, leaving 12 bases between them. The V call is TRBV5-1, the J call TRBJ1-1, with unresolved D. What was sequenced was PBMCs or a T cell subset sorted from them (not recorded which). The clonotype originates from an adult woman who had mild COVID-19 (a few samples of this study predate the infection). Cell type and time point are not known. The CDR3 protein is CASSFSPGQNTEAFF. CDR3 in DNA: TGCGCCAGCAGCTTTTCGCCGGGCCAGAACACTGAAGCTTTCTTT.